Described below is a single TCR beta chain sequence and its context. Its recognized antigen is unknown. No clone much larger than this one lies a single base away; base qualities are absent. This record belongs to a study of blood T cell repertoires in COVID-19 (dated by TCRdb to the early 2020s). Describing the broader study: Samples covering the acute and convalescent phases of COVID-19 were provided by collaborators in the United States, Italy and Spain. The material from the prospective study consisted of cDNA or gDNA derived from T cells, B-cell-depleted T cells, or PBMCs. Deeply sampled blood TCRbeta repertoires from subjects exposed to, actively infected with, or recovered from COVID-19 were included in the dataset. The repertoires were made available in a free public database intended to serve as a resource for research on the immune response to SARS-CoV-2. Samples were obtained from the ongoing ImmuneRACE study (first 160 participants) and from approximately 1,200 subjects provided by 6 global collaborators. A de-identified subject ID, COVID-19 status, age in years and sex were almost always included in the sample metadata. HLA class I and class II types, where available, came from metadata supplied by the sample provider rather than from assay-based typing.

In the prospective study, participants were roughly 18 to 90 years old, resided in 25 or so geographic areas of the United States, and were enrolled through a virtual design. In the prospective study, participants were assigned to cohorts based on the clinical history participants reported in a screening survey and a study questionnaire. Exposed participants had been in contact, within 2 weeks of entering the study, with a person who had a PCR-confirmed or clinician-diagnosed case of COVID-19. In the prospective study, mobile phlebotomists collected whole blood, serum and a nasopharyngeal or oropharyngeal swab from each participant. Prospective study participants could optionally give additional blood draws and questionnaires over a roughly two-month period. Before DNA extraction, blood samples from the prospective study were shipped at room temperature or frozen. Looking up the germline V gene (reference sequence) yields CDR1 MNHEY and CDR2 SMNVEV. V lost 7 bases and J lost 2 bases, and the count of bases not matched to a germline gene is 8. From cysteine to phenylalanine, the CDR3 is 16 amino acids long. Of all the DNA, just the CDR3 is kept, 48 bases in frame from base 1.

The research as a whole found: The amount of clinical and demographic metadata varied by source and participant and was provided uncurated.

The immunoSEQ Assay, a bias-controlled multiplex PCR, was used to amplify TCRbeta CDR3 regions from genomic DNA. The paper's data handling went like this. Nucleated cell counts per sample were estimated from amplification of reference gene primers within the assay. To quantify the absolute abundance of each unique TCRbeta CDR3 rearrangement, sequence reads were collapsed and filtered. For each sample, productive Simpson clonality was calculated as the square root of Simpson's diversity index across productive rearrangements. The table comes from immuneACCESS by way of TCRdb, which keeps in-frame sequences with V and J called. Part of the clones is missing from these tables; in studies checked, under half for an unresolved V gene and the rest for unknown reasons. That table furnishes V, J and clone size, whereas the DNA furnished D and trimming. Present in this sample are 200,000 to 250,000 clones, 90% of which were seen just once. The ten most abundant clones make up more than 12% of the sample.

This chain joins TRBV27 to TRBJ1-6, with TRBD1 matching 7 junction bases. The sample comprised PBMCs or T cells enriched from blood (not recorded which). The receptor's source is a man aged 30 to 45 who had been exposed to COVID-19. CDR3 protein: CASIRRQGTYNSPLHF. The DNA sequence is TGTGCCAGCATTCGCCGACAGGGCACCTATAATTCACCCCTCCACTTT.